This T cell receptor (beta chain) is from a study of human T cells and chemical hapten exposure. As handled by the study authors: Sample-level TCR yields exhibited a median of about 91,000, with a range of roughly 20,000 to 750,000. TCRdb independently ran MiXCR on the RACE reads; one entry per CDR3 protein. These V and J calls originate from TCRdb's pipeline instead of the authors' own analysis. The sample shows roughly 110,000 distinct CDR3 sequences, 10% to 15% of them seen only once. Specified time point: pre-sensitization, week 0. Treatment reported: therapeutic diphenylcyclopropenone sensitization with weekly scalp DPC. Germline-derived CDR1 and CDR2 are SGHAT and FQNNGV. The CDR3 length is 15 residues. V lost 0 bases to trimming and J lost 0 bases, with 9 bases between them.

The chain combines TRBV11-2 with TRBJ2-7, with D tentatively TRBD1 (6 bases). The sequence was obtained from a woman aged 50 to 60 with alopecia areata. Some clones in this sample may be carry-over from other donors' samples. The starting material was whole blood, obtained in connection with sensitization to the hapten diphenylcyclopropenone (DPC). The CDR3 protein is CASSLDVQGSYEQYF. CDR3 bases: TGTGCCAGCAGCTTAGATGTACAGGGCTCCTACGAGCAGTACTTC.